This T cell receptor beta chain was sequenced in a study of blood T cell repertoires in COVID-19. Data came from immunoSEQ multiplex PCR; TCRdb stores just in-frame clones and leaves some out. The data hold 35,000 to 55,000 clones, with 70% to 90% observed a single time. V gave up 0 bases and J gave up 7 bases; unmatched junction bases: 6. There are 15 residues in the CDR3. Germline-derived CDR1 and CDR2 are SGHRS and YFSETQ. This receptor was obtained from a human donor in a cohort sampled during active COVID-19. Sequences were obtained from peripheral blood. V is TRBV5-1 and J is TRBJ2-1; TRBD1 agrees at 8 bases. The CDR3 reads CASSLEGQGLNEQFF. In nucleotides, the CDR3 is TGCGCCAGCAGCTTGGAAGGACAGGGACTGAATGAGCAGTTCTTC.